Shown below are 15 T cell receptor beta chains from a single sample sequenced in a study of blood T cell repertoires in COVID-19. TCRdb's table, derived via immunoSEQ multiplex PCR, lists solely in-frame clones and lacks some. The sample records 140,000 or so clones, 87% being singletons. Input material: peripheral blood. These receptors were obtained from a woman in her forties or fifties with acute or convalescent COVID-19.

The J gene is TRBJ2-6, the V gene TRBV7-9; weak D call: TRBD2 (5 bases). The CDR3 covers 17 residues. From germline, CDR1 is SEHNR and CDR2 FQNEAQ (reference sequence). The germline V and J ends were trimmed by 7 bases and 1 base, with 17 bases remaining between them. The chain's CDR3 is CASTMEVGPSGANVLTF. CDR3 bases: TGTGCCAGCACCATGGAGGTGGGTCCGTCTGGGGCCAACGTCCTGACTTTC.

The chain has TRBV5-5 and TRBJ2-7; possible D gene TRBD1, 6 bases. Trimming cost V 0 bases and J 10 bases, with 8 bases left between them. CDR3 length equals 11 residues. The V gene's germline CDR1 is SGHKS and CDR2 YYEKEE (reference sequence). The CDR3 sequence is CASSLGGLQYF. The CDR3 DNA follows: TGTGCCAGCAGCTTGGGGGGGCTCCAGTACTTC.

The chain joins TRBV20-1 to TRBJ2-7, with a tentative D call TRBD2 (6 bases). Trimming cost V 3 bases and J 3 bases, with 9 bases left between them. The CDR3 has 12 amino acids. The V gene's germline CDR1 is DFQATT and CDR2 SNEGSKA (reference sequence). The CDR3 reads CSASQAGYEQYF. For the CDR3, the DNA is TGCAGTGCTAGTCAAGCGGGCTACGAGCAGTACTTC.

The V gene is TRBV5-1, the J gene TRBJ2-3, with D possibly matching TRBD2 (6 bases). Per the germline V gene, CDR1 is SGHRS and CDR2 is YFSETQ. This CDR3 is built from 15 residues. V dropped 6 bases and J dropped 2 bases, with 16 bases sitting between them. CDR3 bases: TGCGCCAGCACCCCGGGCGGGATACCCACAGATACGCAGTATTTT. It translates to CASTPGGIPTDTQYF.

This clone was observed a single time. CDR3 protein: CAWSDRSNEKLFF. CDR3 nucleotides: TGTGCCTGGAGTGACAGGTCTAATGAAAAACTGTTTTTT. The genes are TRBV30 and TRBJ1-4; TRBD1 might be the D (5 bases). V was pared by 1 base and J by 3 bases, with 6 bases between. CDR1 GTSNPN and CDR2 SVGIG come from the germline V gene (reference sequence). The CDR3 extends over 13 amino acids.

This chain uses TRBV7-2 with TRBJ1-4; D gene ambiguous. The CDR3 totals 15 residues. Germline CDR1 is SGHTA and CDR2 is FQGNSA. The V and J ends lost 0 bases and 1 base respectively, with 6 bases between them. This CDR3 reads CASSLAGRTNEKLFF. In nucleotides, the CDR3 is TGTGCCAGCAGCTTAGCTGGGAGAACTAATGAAAAACTGTTTTTT.

This chain joins TRBV5-1 and TRBJ1-4; no definite D call. CDR1 SGHRS and CDR2 YFSETQ come from the germline V gene. The CDR3 totals 14 residues. The germline V and J ends were trimmed by 1 base and 4 bases, with 8 bases remaining between them. The CDR3 protein is CASSLKAGNEKLFF. The CDR3 DNA follows: TGCGCCAGCAGCTTGAAGGCGGGTAATGAAAAACTGTTTTTT.

V usage is TRBV7-8 and J usage is TRBJ1-3; no firm D call. The germline V gene encodes CDR1 SGHVS and CDR2 FQNEAQ. The CDR3 is 11 residues long. The germline V and J ends were trimmed by 4 bases and 8 bases, with 6 bases remaining between them. The DNA for the CDR3 is TGTGCCAGCAGCTCCCAGGACACCATATATTTT. Translated: CASSSQDTIYF.

The V and J genes are TRBV11-3 and TRBJ2-3; 10 bases are a match to TRBD2. The germline CDR1 and CDR2 sequences are SGHNT and YENEEA. The CDR3 is made up of 17 amino acids. Germline trimming cut 1 base from V and 4 bases from J; bases unmatched to any gene: 8. CDR3 bases: TGTGCCAGCAGCTTAGGAGTGCAGCGGGAGGGCTCAGATACGCAGTATTTT. Its translation is CASSLGVQREGSDTQYF.

This chain uses TRBV19 with TRBJ1-4; TRBD1 aligns across 9 bases. CDR3 length: 16 amino acids. Trimming took 6 bases from V and 4 from J; bases not matched to a gene: 9. Germline V CDR1 and CDR2: LNHDA, SQIVND (reference sequence). CDR3 in DNA: TGTGCCAGTAGCGACCGATTGGGACAGGGTAATGAAAAACTGTTTTTT. Translation gives CASSDRLGQGNEKLFF.

The V call is TRBV27, the J call TRBJ1-6; 10 bases agree with TRBD1. This CDR3 has 15 amino acids. The V gene end was trimmed by 5 bases and the J gene end by 7 bases; junction bases not matched to a gene: 5. The germline V gene has CDR1 MNHEY and CDR2 SMNVEV (reference sequence). CDR3 sequence (DNA): TGTGCCAGCAGTATACCGGGACAGGGGAATTCACCCCTCCACTTT. Amino acid sequence: CASSIPGQGNSPLHF.

This rearrangement joins TRBV11-1 to TRBJ1-4; maybe TRBD1 (5 bases). The CDR3 covers 13 residues. Looked up from germline, CDR1 is SGHAT and CDR2 is FQDESV (reference sequence). The V end was cut by 2 bases, the J end by 12 bases, with 13 bases between. The CDR3 DNA sequence: TGTGCCAGCAGCTTACCAGGACAAATCGAACTGTTTTTT. As protein: CASSLPGQIELFF. The full variable domain, with the rest looked up from reference TRBV11-1 and TRBJ1-4, is EAEVAQSPRYKITEKSQAVAFWCDPISGHATLYWYRQILGQGPELLVQFQDESVVDDSQLPKDRFSAERLKGVDSTLKIQPAELGDSAMYLCASSLPGQIELFFGSGTQLSVL.

This rearrangement joins TRBV29-1 to TRBJ2-2; D perhaps matches TRBD1 (5 bases). The CDR3 has 12 residues. Deletions cut 4 bases from V and 4 bases from J, with 7 bases between. Germline values: CDR1 SQVTM, CDR2 ANQGSEA. Written as DNA, the CDR3 is TGCAGCGTTGTCCAGGGCACCGGGGAGCTGTTTTTT. This sequence encodes CSVVQGTGELFF.

The gene calls are TRBV25-1 and TRBJ2-7; D may be TRBD1 (5 bases). This CDR3 is built from 16 residues. Germline CDR1 MGHDK, CDR2 SYGVNS. Deletions cut 3 bases from V and 1 base from J, with 16 bases between. CDR3 amino acids: CASSDLESRASYEQYF. The CDR3 coding sequence is TGTGCCAGCAGTGACTTAGAGTCCAGGGCATCCTACGAGCAGTACTTC.

This clone was found a few times. DNA of the CDR3: TGTGCTAGTGGTTTGGGTGCGGGGGCGATTACCGGGGAGCTGTTTTTT. Its protein product is CASGLGAGAITGELFF. The chain has TRBV12-5 and TRBJ2-2, with a possible D match to TRBD2 (7 bases). This CDR3 has 16 amino acids. Trimming cost V 1 base and J 5 bases, with 14 bases left between them. Germline values: CDR1 LGHNT, CDR2 FRNRAP.